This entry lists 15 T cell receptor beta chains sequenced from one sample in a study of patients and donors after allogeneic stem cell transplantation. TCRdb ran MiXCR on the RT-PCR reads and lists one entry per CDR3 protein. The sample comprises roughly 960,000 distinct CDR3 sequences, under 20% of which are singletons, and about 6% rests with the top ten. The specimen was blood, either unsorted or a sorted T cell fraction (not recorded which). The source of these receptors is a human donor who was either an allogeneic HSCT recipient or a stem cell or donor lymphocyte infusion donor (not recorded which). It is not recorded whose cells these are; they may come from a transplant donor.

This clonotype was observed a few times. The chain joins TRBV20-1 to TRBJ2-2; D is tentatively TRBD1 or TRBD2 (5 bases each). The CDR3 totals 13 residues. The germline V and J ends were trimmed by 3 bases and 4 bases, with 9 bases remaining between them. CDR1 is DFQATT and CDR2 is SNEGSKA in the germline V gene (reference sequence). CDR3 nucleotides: TGCAGTGCTAGTTACGGGGCCACCGGGGAGCTGTTTTTT. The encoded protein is CSASYGATGELFF.

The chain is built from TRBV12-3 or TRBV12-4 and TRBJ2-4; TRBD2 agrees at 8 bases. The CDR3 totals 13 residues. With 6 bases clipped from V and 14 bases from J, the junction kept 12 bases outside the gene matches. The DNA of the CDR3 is TGTGCCAGCAGCTACGACCTAGCGGGTGGGAAGTACTTC. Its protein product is CASSYDLAGGKYF.

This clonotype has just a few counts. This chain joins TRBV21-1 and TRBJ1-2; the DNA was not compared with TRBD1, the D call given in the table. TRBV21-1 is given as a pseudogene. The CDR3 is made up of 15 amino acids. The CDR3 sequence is CASSKKGGAYYGYTF. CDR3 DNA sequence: TGTGCCAGCAGCAAAAAAGGGGGGGCCTACTATGGCTACACCTTC.

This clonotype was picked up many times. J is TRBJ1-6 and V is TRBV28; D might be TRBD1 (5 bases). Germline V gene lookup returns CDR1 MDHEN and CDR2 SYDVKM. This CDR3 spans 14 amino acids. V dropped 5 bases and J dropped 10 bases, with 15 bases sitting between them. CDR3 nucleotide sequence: TGTGCCAGCAGTATTAGTAGGGGTAGCTCACCCCTCCACTTT. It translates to CASSISRGSSPLHF.

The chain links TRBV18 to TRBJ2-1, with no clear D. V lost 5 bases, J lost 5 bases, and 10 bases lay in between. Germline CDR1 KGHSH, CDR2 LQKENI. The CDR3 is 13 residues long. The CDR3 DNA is TGTGCCAGCTCATCGGACGAGCACAATGAGCAGTTCTTC. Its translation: CASSSDEHNEQFF. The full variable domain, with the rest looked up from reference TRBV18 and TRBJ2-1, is NAGVMQNPRHLVRRRGQEARLRCSPMKGHSHVYWYRQLPEEGLKFMVYLQKENIIDESGMPKERFSAEFPKEGPSILRIQQVVRGDSAAYFCASSSDEHNEQFFGPGTRLTVL.

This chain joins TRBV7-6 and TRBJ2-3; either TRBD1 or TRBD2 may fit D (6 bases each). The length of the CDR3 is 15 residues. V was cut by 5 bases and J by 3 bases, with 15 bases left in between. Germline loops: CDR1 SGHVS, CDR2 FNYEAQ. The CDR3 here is CASSLYGGLTDTQYF. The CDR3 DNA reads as TGTGCCAGCAGCCTATACGGGGGCCTGACAGATACGCAGTATTTT.

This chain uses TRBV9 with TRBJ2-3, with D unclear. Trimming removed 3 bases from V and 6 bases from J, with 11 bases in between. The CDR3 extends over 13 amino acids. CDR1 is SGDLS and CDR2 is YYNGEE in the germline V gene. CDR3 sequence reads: CASSGSPLDTQYF. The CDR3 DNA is TGTGCCAGCAGCGGTAGCCCCCTGGATACGCAGTATTTT.

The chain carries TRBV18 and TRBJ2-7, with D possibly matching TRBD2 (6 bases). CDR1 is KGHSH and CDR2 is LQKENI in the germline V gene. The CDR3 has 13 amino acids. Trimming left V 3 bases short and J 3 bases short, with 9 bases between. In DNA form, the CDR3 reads TGTGCCAGCTCACCCAGGACTATCTACGAGCAGTACTTC. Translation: CASSPRTIYEQYF.

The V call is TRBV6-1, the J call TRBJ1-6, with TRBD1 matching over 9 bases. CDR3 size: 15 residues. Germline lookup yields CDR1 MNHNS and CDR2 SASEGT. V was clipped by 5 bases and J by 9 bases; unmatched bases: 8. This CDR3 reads CASSPDRGYSSPLHF. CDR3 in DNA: TGTGCCAGCAGTCCGGACAGGGGTTACAGTTCACCCCTCCACTTT.

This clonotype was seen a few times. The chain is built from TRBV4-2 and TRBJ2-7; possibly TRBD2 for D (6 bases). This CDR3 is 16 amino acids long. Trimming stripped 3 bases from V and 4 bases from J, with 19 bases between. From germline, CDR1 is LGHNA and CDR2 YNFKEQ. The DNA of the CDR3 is TGTGCCAGCAGCCAGGTGGGGCGGGGAATCCCATACGAGCAGTACTTC. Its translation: CASSQVGRGIPYEQYF.

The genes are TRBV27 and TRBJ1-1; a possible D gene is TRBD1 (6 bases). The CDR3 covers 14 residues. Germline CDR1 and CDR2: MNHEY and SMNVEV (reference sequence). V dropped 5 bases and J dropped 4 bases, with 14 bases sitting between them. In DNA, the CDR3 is TGTGCCAGCAGTACTTATGGACAGCTCACTGAAGCTTTCTTT. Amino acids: CASSTYGQLTEAFF.

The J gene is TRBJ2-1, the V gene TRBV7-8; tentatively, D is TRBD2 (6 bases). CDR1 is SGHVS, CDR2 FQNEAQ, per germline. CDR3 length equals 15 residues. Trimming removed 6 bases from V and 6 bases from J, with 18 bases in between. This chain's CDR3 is CASSFSGLVSNEQFF. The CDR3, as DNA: TGTGCCAGCAGTTTCAGCGGGCTGGTGTCCAATGAGCAGTTCTTC. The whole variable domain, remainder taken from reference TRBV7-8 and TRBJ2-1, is GAGVSQSPRYKVAKRGQDVALRCDPISGHVSLFWYQQALGQGPEFLTYFQNEAQLDKSGLPSDRFFAERPEGSVSTLKIQRTQQEDSAVYLCASSFSGLVSNEQFFGPGTRLTVL.

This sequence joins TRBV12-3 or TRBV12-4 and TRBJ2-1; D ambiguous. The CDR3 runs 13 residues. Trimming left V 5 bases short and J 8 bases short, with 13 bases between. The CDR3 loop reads CASSPHVAYEQFF. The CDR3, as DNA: TGTGCCAGCAGTCCCCATGTCGCTTATGAGCAGTTCTTC.

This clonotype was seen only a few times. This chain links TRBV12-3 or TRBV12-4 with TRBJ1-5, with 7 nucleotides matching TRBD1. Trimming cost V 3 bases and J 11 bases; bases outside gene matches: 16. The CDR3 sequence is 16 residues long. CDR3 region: CASSFASGTAFVSQHF. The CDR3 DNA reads TGTGCCAGCAGTTTCGCGTCCGGGACAGCATTTGTATCCCAGCATTTT.

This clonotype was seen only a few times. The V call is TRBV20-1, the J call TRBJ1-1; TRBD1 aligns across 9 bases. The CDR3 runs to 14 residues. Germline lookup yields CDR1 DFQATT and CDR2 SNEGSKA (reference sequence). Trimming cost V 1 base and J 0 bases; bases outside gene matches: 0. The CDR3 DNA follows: TGCAGTGCTAGAGGGGACAGGGTGAACACTGAAGCTTTCTTT. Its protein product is CSARGDRVNTEAFF.